This TCR beta chain emerged from a study of T cell responses to AZD1222 COVID-19 vaccine. Study findings and constraints: Researchers report vaccine-associated CD4 TCRs spanning spike, with dominance at 160-218 and 743-854.

Remarks on this clone: Antigen: not known.

Profiled with immunoSEQ multiplex PCR; TCRdb holds only in-frame clones, not every one. The data hold around 110,000 clones, with 90% to 95% observed a single time. V gave up 6 bases and J gave up 7 bases, with 15 bases separating them. Germline-derived CDR1 and CDR2 are MNHEY and SVGAGI. There are 13 residues in the CDR3. The chain joins TRBV6-5 to TRBJ1-2; no reliable D call. The TCR originated in an adult who received the AZD1222 COVID-19 vaccine. This specimen was peripheral blood, taken 28 days after the second AZD1222 dose. In nucleotides, the CDR3 is TGTGCCAGCAGAGGGAACTCTCGGGTTGGCTACACCTTC. It codes for CASRGNSRVGYTF.